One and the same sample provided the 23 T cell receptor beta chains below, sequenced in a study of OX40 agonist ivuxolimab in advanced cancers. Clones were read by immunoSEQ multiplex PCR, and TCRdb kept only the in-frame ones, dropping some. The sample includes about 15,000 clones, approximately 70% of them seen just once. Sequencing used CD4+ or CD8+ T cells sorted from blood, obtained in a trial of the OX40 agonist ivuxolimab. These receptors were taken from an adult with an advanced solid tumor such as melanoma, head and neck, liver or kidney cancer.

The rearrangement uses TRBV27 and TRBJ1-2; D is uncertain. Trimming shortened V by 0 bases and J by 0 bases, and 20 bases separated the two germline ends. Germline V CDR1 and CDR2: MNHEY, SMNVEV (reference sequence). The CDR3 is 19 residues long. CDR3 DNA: TGTGCCAGCAGTTTATCGATCGCGGCCTCCGGGCGGGCTAACTATGGCTACACCTTC. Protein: CASSLSIAASGRANYGYTF.

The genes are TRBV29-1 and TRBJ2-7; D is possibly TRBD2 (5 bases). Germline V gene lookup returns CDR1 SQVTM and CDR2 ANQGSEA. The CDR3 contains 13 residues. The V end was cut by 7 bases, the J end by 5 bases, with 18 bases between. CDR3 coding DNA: TGCAGCGCCGTGGATTACCCGACTAACGAGCAGTACTTC. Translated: CSAVDYPTNEQYF.

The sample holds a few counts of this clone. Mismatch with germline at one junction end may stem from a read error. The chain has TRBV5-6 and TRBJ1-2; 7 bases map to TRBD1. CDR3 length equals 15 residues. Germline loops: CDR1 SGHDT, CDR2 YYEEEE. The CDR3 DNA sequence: TGCGCCAGCAGCCAAGAATTCGGCAGGGGGGATGGCTACACCTTC. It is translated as CASSQEFGRGDGYTF.

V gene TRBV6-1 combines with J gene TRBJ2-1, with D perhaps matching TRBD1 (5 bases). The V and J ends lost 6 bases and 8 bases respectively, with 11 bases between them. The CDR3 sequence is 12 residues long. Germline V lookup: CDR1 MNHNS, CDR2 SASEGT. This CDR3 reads CASRFTGDEQFF. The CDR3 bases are TGTGCCAGCAGGTTTACAGGTGATGAGCAGTTCTTC.

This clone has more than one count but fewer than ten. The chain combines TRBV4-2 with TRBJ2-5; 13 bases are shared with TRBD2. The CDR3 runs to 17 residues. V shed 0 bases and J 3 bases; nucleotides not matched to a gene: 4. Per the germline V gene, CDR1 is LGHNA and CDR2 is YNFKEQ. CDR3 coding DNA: TGTGCCAGCAGCCAAGATGGCGGGACTAGCGGGGAAGAGACCCAGTACTTC. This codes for CASSQDGGTSGEETQYF.

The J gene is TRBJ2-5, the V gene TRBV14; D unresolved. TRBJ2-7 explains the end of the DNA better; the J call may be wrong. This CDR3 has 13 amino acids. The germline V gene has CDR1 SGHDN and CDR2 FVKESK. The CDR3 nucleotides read TGTGCCAGCAGCCAAGAGGACGGGTACGAGCAGTACTTC. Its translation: CASSQEDGYEQYF.

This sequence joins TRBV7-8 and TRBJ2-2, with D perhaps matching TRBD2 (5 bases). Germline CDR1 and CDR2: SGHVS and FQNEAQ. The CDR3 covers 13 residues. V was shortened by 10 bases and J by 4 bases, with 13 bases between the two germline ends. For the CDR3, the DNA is TGTGCCAACGAGGAGGCAGGCACCGGGGAGCTGTTTTTT. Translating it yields CANEEAGTGELFF.

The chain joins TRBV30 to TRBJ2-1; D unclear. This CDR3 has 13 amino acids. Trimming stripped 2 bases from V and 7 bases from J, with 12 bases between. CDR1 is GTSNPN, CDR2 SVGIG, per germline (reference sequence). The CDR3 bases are TGTGCCTGGAGTAGCGATAGTAATAATGAGCAGTTCTTC. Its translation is CAWSSDSNNEQFF. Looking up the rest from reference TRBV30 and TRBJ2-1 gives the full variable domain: SQTIHQWPATLVQPVGSPLSLECTVEGTSNPNLYWYRQAAGRGLQLLFYSVGIGQISSEVPQNLSASRPQDRQFILSSKKLLLSDSGFYLCAWSSDSNNEQFFGPGTRLTVL.

The CDR3 DNA follows: TGCGCCAGCAGCCCAGCGGGGCTAGCCCAAGAGACCCAGTACTTC. Translation gives CASSPAGLAQETQYF. This sequence joins TRBV4-1 and TRBJ2-5; 7 positions match TRBD2. With V trimmed by 4 bases and J by 1 base, 6 bases remained unmatched. The CDR3 length is 15 residues. Germline V gene lookup returns CDR1 MGHRA and CDR2 YSYEKL.

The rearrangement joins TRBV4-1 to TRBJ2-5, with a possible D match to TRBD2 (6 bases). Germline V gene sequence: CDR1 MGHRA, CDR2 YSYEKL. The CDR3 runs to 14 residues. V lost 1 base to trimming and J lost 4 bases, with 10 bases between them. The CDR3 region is CASSQAFGGETQYF. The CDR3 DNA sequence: TGCGCCAGCAGCCAAGCCTTCGGGGGAGAGACCCAGTACTTC.

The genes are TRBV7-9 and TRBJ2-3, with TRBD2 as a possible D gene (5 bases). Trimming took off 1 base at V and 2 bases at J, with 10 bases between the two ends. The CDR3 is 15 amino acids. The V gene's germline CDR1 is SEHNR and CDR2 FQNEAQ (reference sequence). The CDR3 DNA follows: TGTGCCAGCAGCTTAGTGTACGGGGACACAGATACGCAGTATTTT. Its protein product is CASSLVYGDTDTQYF.

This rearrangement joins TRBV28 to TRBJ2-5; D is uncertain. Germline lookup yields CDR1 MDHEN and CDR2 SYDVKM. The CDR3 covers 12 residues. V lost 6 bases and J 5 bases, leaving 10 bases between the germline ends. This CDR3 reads CASSRPGETQYF. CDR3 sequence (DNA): TGTGCCAGCAGCCGCCCCGGGGAGACCCAGTACTTC.

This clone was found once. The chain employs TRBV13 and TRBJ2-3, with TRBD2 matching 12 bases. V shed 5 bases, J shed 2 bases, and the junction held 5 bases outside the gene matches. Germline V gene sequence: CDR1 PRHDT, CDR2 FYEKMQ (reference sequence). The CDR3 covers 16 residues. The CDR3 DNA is TGTGCCAGCAGCCTGCGGACTAGCGGGATCACAGATACGCAGTATTTT. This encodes CASSLRTSGITDTQYF.

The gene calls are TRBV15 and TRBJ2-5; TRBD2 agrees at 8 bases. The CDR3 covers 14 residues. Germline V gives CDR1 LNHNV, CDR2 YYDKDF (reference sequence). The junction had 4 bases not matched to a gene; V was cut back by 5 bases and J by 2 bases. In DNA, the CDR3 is TGTGCCACCAGCCCCAGCGGGGGTCAAGAGACCCAGTACTTC. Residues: CATSPSGGQETQYF.

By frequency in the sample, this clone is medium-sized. This chain's CDR3 is CASSAIQGYGNTIYF. As DNA, the CDR3 is TGTGCCAGCAGTGCCATCCAGGGGTATGGAAACACCATATATTTT. The chain recombines TRBV6-1 with TRBJ1-3; possible D gene TRBD1, 6 bases. V shed 4 bases and J shed 3 bases, with 13 bases lying between them. Germline V CDR1 and CDR2: MNHNS, SASEGT. The CDR3 is 15 amino acids.

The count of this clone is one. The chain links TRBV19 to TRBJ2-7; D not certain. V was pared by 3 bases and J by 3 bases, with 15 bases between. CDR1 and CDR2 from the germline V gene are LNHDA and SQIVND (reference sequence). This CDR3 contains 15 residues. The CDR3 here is CASSIRWGLSYEQYF. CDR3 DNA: TGTGCCAGTAGTATTAGGTGGGGATTGAGCTACGAGCAGTACTTC.

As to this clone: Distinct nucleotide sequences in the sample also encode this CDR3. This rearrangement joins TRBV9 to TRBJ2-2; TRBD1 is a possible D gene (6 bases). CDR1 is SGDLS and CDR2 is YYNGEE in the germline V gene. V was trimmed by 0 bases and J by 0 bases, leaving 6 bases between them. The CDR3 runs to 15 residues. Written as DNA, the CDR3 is TGTGCCAGCAGCGTAGAGGGGGCGAACACCGGGGAGCTGTTTTTT. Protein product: CASSVEGANTGELFF. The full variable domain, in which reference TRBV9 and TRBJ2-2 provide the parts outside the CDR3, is DSGVTQTPKHLITATGQRVTLRCSPRSGDLSVYWYQQSLDQGLQFLIQYYNGEERAKGNILERFSAQQFPDLHSELNLSSLELGDSALYFCASSVEGANTGELFFGEGSRLTVL.

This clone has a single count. In DNA, the CDR3 is TGCGCCAGCAGCTCCGACGGACTAGCGGGGAATGAGCAGTTCTTC. Protein product: CASSSDGLAGNEQFF. The J gene is TRBJ2-1, the V gene TRBV5-1; 12 bases are a match to TRBD2. J was trimmed by 7 bases and V by 3 bases; bases with no gene match: 5. The CDR3 has 15 amino acids. The germline CDR1 and CDR2 sequences are SGHRS and YFSETQ.

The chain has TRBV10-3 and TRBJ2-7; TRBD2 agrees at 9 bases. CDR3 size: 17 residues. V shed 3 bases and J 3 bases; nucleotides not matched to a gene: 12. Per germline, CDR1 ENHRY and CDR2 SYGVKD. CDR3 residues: CAISDTLAASGDYEQYF. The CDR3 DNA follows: TGTGCCATCAGTGATACCCTCGCGGCTAGCGGGGACTACGAGCAGTACTTC.

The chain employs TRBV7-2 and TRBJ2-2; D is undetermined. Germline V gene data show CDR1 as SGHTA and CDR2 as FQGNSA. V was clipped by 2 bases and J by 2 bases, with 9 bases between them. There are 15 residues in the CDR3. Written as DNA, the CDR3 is TGTGCCAGCAGCTTACCCCGGCACAACACCGGGGAGCTGTTTTTT. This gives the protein CASSLPRHNTGELFF.

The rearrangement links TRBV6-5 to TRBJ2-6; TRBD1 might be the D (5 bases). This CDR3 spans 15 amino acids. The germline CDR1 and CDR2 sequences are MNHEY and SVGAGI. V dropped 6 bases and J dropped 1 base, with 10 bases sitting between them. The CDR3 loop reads CASRPGHSGANVLTF. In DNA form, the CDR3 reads TGTGCCAGCAGACCCGGACATTCTGGGGCCAACGTCCTGACTTTC.

In DNA form, the CDR3 reads TGTGCCAGCAGTGACAGGGGAGCTAACTATGGCTACACCTTC. This codes for CASSDRGANYGYTF. V usage is TRBV5-5 and J usage is TRBJ1-2, with TRBD1 matching 8 bases. After removal of 5 bases from V and 0 bases from J, the junction contained 3 bases not matched to a gene. The germline V gene encodes CDR1 SGHKS and CDR2 YYEKEE (reference sequence). CDR3 size: 14 residues.

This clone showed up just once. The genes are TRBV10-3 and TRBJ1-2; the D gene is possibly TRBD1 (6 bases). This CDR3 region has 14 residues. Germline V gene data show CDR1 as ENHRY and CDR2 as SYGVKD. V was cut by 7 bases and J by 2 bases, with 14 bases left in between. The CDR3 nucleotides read TGTGCCATCACCGAACCAGGGGCCAACTATGGCTACACCTTC. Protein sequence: CAITEPGANYGYTF.